The source of this T cell receptor beta chain is a study of blood T cells in healthy people across ages. General observations from the study: It was held that the diversity estimates obtained from one million T cells were underestimates. Across the age range, TCR beta diversity per million T cells fell in a roughly linear way.

In its sample, this clonotype was seen a few times. The antigen remains unidentified. Germline lookup yields CDR1 LGHNA and CDR2 YSLEER. Trimming removed 0 bases at V and 2 bases at J, with 17 bases between. This CDR3 spans 17 amino acids. Sample-barcoded 5' priming and a J-beta primer mix drove a second PCR of 7 to 11 cycles. One entry per CDR3 protein results from TCRdb running MiXCR on the 5' RACE reads. The table shows roughly 1.5 million distinct CDR3 sequences, with under 55% occurring only once. This TCR derives from a woman aged 18 to 35 in good health. The rearrangement uses TRBV4-3 and TRBJ2-7; tentative D call: TRBD2 (5 bases). Sequenced: blood. The CDR3 here is CASSQDGPASPTYEQYF. The CDR3, as DNA: TGCGCCAGCAGCCAAGATGGGCCTGCTAGCCCCACCTACGAGCAGTACTTC.